These T cell receptor beta chains were read from a single sample in a study of T-cell reconstitution after alpha-beta-depleted transplantation in children. TCRdb ran MiXCR on the PCR reads and lists one entry per CDR3 protein. Altogether about 310,000 distinct CDR3 sequences are present, approximately 23% being singletons, with the ten largest covering approximately 10%. Source: PBMCs, mostly from graft donor cells, taken 180 days after TCRalphabeta/CD19-depleted stem cell transplant. All receptors derive from a male patient under 18 who had a stem cell transplant for acute lymphoblastic leukemia, so the T cells may come from the graft donor. The CDR3 runs from the conserved cysteine through the conserved F or W. D genes are given only for firm matches. The listing skips clone size in some rows; elsewhere it reads once, few, many or a size class.

D gene: TRBD1; J gene: TRBJ1-5; V gene: TRBV4-2; clone size: few; CDR3 protein: CASSRGTGVTQPQHF; CDR3 DNA: TGTGCCAGCAGCCGCGGGACAGGGGTGACGCAGCCCCAGCATTTT
D gene: TRBD1; J gene: TRBJ2-6; V gene: TRBV5-6; clone size: .; CDR3 protein: CASRGGQGNANVLTF; CDR3 DNA: TGTGCCAGCAGAGGGGGACAGGGGAACGCCAACGTCCTGACTTTC
D gene: .; J gene: TRBJ1-1; V gene: TRBV5-1; clone size: few; CDR3 protein: CASSFYGQGFGTEAFF; CDR3 DNA: TGCGCCAGCAGCTTTTATGGGCAGGGGTTTGGCACTGAAGCTTTCTTT
D gene: .; J gene: TRBJ2-1; V gene: TRBV7-3; clone size: .; CDR3 protein: CASSLIPSAAYNEQFF; CDR3 DNA: TGTGCCAGCAGCTTAATCCCTAGCGCGGCCTACAATGAGCAGTTCTTC
D gene: TRBD1; J gene: TRBJ2-1; V gene: TRBV19; clone size: .; CDR3 protein: CASSMQGANNEQFF; CDR3 DNA: TGTGCCAGTAGTATGCAGGGGGCCAACAATGAGCAGTTCTTC
D gene: .; J gene: TRBJ1-2; V gene: TRBV29-1; clone size: many; CDR3 protein: CSVEGDLAGYTF; CDR3 DNA: TGCAGCGTTGAAGGGGACCTAGCGGGCTACACCTTC
D gene: TRBD2; J gene: TRBJ2-3; V gene: TRBV2; clone size: .; CDR3 protein: CASKGTSGSTDTQYF; CDR3 DNA: TGTGCCAGCAAGGGGACTAGCGGGAGCACGGATACGCAGTATTTT
D gene: .; J gene: TRBJ1-2; V gene: TRBV24-1; clone size: .; CDR3 protein: CATSDLQWGTNYGYTF; CDR3 DNA: TGTGCCACCAGTGATTTGCAGTGGGGGACCAACTATGGCTACACCTTC
D gene: .; J gene: TRBJ2-7; V gene: TRBV25-1; clone size: many; CDR3 protein: CASDESQFYEQYF; CDR3 DNA: TGTGCCAGCGATGAGTCACAATTCTACGAGCAGTACTTC
D gene: TRBD1; J gene: TRBJ1-1; V gene: TRBV7-9; clone size: .; CDR3 protein: CASSLALTGPETAFF; CDR3 DNA: TGTGCCAGCAGCTTAGCTCTGACAGGGCCCGAAACGGCTTTCTTT
D gene: .; J gene: TRBJ2-5; V gene: TRBV20-1; clone size: few; CDR3 protein: CSATDSRSGVQETQYF; CDR3 DNA: TGCAGTGCTACTGACAGCCGGTCCGGGGTGCAAGAGACCCAGTACTTC
D gene: .; J gene: TRBJ2-1; V gene: TRBV20-1; clone size: .; CDR3 protein: CSAETGTHDEQFF; CDR3 DNA: TGCAGTGCCGAGACCGGGACCCACGATGAGCAGTTCTTC
D gene: .; J gene: TRBJ1-6; V gene: TRBV7-2; clone size: few; CDR3 protein: CASSLFRAAGSPLHF; CDR3 DNA: TGTGCCAGCAGCTTGTTCCGGGCCGCGGGTTCACCCCTCCACTTT
D gene: TRBD2; J gene: TRBJ2-5; V gene: TRBV4-2; clone size: .; CDR3 protein: CASSQEGTSGMSYQETQYF; CDR3 DNA: TGTGCCAGCAGCCAAGAAGGGACTAGCGGGATGTCCTACCAAGAGACCCAGTACTTC
D gene: .; J gene: TRBJ1-3; V gene: TRBV7-9; clone size: few; CDR3 protein: CASSLRGGQTGNTIYF; CDR3 DNA: TGTGCCAGCAGCTTAAGGGGTGGACAAACTGGAAACACCATATATTTT
D gene: .; J gene: TRBJ2-4; V gene: TRBV11-2; clone size: .; CDR3 protein: CASSFIAKNIQYF; CDR3 DNA: TGTGCCAGCAGCTTTATAGCCAAAAACATTCAGTACTTC
D gene: .; J gene: TRBJ1-5; V gene: TRBV20-1; clone size: .; CDR3 protein: CSVGRGQPQHF; CDR3 DNA: TGCAGTGTGGGCAGGGGCCAGCCCCAGCATTTT
D gene: .; J gene: TRBJ2-2; V gene: TRBV24-1; clone size: .; CDR3 protein: CATSDLGWAESTGELFF; CDR3 DNA: TGTGCCACCAGTGATTTGGGTTGGGCTGAGAGCACCGGGGAGCTGTTTTTT
D gene: .; J gene: TRBJ2-5; V gene: TRBV10-1; clone size: .; CDR3 protein: CARSESTGTEKQETQYF; CDR3 DNA: TGCGCCCGCAGTGAGTCTACCGGGACGGAAAAGCAAGAGACCCAGTACTTC
D gene: TRBD2; J gene: TRBJ2-2; V gene: TRBV20-1; clone size: .; CDR3 protein: CSASPGGNTGELFF; CDR3 DNA: TGCAGTGCTAGTCCGGGGGGGAACACCGGGGAGCTGTTTTTT
D gene: TRBD1; J gene: TRBJ2-2; V gene: TRBV27; clone size: .; CDR3 protein: CASSLLDRLNTGELFF; CDR3 DNA: TGTGCCAGCAGCTTACTGGACAGGCTGAACACCGGGGAGCTGTTTTTT
D gene: TRBD1; J gene: TRBJ1-2; V gene: TRBV12-3/TRBV12-4; clone size: few; CDR3 protein: CASSPSLQGPRPYGYTF; CDR3 DNA: TGTGCCAGCAGTCCTTCGCTACAGGGGCCTAGACCCTATGGCTACACCTTC
D gene: TRBD1; J gene: TRBJ2-4; V gene: TRBV5-1; clone size: .; CDR3 protein: CASSLGTGGKNIQYF; CDR3 DNA: TGCGCCAGCAGCCTAGGGACAGGGGGCAAAAACATTCAGTACTTC
D gene: .; J gene: TRBJ2-3; V gene: TRBV24-1; clone size: .; CDR3 protein: CATSGPEDTQYF; CDR3 DNA: TGTGCCACCAGTGGTCCTGAAGATACGCAGTATTTT
D gene: .; J gene: TRBJ2-1; V gene: TRBV4-1; clone size: many; CDR3 protein: CASSQGAKRSYNEQFF; CDR3 DNA: TGCGCCAGCAGCCAGGGGGCCAAGCGGAGTTACAATGAGCAGTTCTTC
D gene: TRBD2; J gene: TRBJ2-4; V gene: TRBV20-1; clone size: .; CDR3 protein: CSARDRPGLRTSGKNIQYF; CDR3 DNA: TGCAGTGCTAGAGATCGACCGGGTTTACGGACTAGCGGCAAAAACATTCAGTACTTC
D gene: TRBD1; J gene: TRBJ1-2; V gene: TRBV6-5; clone size: .; CDR3 protein: CASSYPNPGQGHYGYTF; CDR3 DNA: TGTGCCAGCAGTTACCCGAATCCGGGACAGGGACATTATGGCTACACCTTC
D gene: .; J gene: TRBJ2-3; V gene: TRBV4-1; clone size: .; CDR3 protein: CASSQADRADTQYF; CDR3 DNA: TGCGCCAGCAGCCAAGCGGACCGAGCAGATACGCAGTATTTT
D gene: TRBD1; J gene: TRBJ2-4; V gene: TRBV3-1; clone size: .; CDR3 protein: CASSPGQVMVIQYF; CDR3 DNA: TGTGCCAGCAGCCCGGGACAGGTTATGGTCATTCAGTACTTC
D gene: .; J gene: TRBJ2-5; V gene: TRBV4-1; clone size: few; CDR3 protein: CASSQGDIHVGETQYF; CDR3 DNA: TGCGCCAGCAGCCAAGGGGACATCCATGTCGGAGAGACCCAGTACTTC
D gene: TRBD2; J gene: TRBJ2-1; V gene: TRBV4-1; clone size: .; CDR3 protein: CASSQEGLAGVSYNEQFF; CDR3 DNA: TGCGCCAGCAGCCAAGAGGGACTAGCGGGTGTTTCCTACAATGAGCAGTTCTTC
D gene: .; J gene: TRBJ2-5; V gene: TRBV12-3/TRBV12-4; clone size: .; CDR3 protein: CASSIQGKETQYF; CDR3 DNA: TGTGCCAGCAGTATACAGGGAAAAGAGACCCAGTACTTC
D gene: .; J gene: TRBJ1-3; V gene: TRBV4-2; clone size: .; CDR3 protein: CASSPFYRDAGNTIYF; CDR3 DNA: TGTGCCAGCAGCCCATTTTACAGGGATGCTGGAAACACCATATATTTT
D gene: .; J gene: TRBJ1-5; V gene: TRBV5-1; clone size: .; CDR3 protein: CASSLGTGHGQPQHF; CDR3 DNA: TGCGCCAGCAGCTTGGGTACAGGGCACGGTCAGCCCCAGCATTTT